Listed below are T cell receptor beta chains from one sample, sequenced in a study of beta chain features in type 1 diabetes. Profiling relied on immunoSEQ multiplex PCR, and the TCRdb table lists in-frame clones only, not all of them. The data show about 360,000 clones, with roughly 12% seen just once and roughly 0.0097% held by the top ten. The sample comprised naive CD4+ T cells from blood. All receptors come from a woman aged 18 to 35 with type 1 diabetes. Each CDR3 is given with its conserved first and last residue. A D gene is named only where the DNA matches it firmly. Clone size is stated in some rows and not others, as once, few, many or a class when expanded.

V,D,size,J,DNA,CDR3
TRBV5-6,TRBD1,.,TRBJ2-1,TGTGCCAGCAGTTTGCGGGACAGGGACTCTAATGAGCAGTTCTTC,CASSLRDRDSNEQFF
TRBV11-1,.,few,TRBJ2-1,TGTGCCAGCAGCTTCCGCGGCGGGGACTACAATGAGCAGTTCTTC,CASSFRGGDYNEQFF
TRBV7-3,.,.,TRBJ1-1,TGTGCCAGCAGCGAACAGGGAGGGAGAACTGAAGCTTTCTTT,CASSEQGGRTEAFF
TRBV7-9,.,.,TRBJ2-3,TGTGCCAGCAGCTTAGCGCGGCTTCAGACGCAGTATTTT,CASSLARLQTQYF
TRBV9,TRBD1,.,TRBJ2-7,TGTGCCAGCAGCGTAGGACAGGGATCCCTATCCTACGAGCAGTACTTC,CASSVGQGSLSYEQYF
TRBV30,.,few,TRBJ1-1,TGTGCCTGGGAGAGGAACACTGAAGCTTTCTTT,CAWERNTEAFF
TRBV7-2,.,.,TRBJ2-5,TGTGCCAGCAGTCAGGGGCAAGAGACCCAGTACTTC,CASSQGQETQYF
TRBV28,.,few,TRBJ2-7,TGTGCCAGCAGTTTCCGGTACGAGCAGTACTTC,CASSFRYEQYF
TRBV7-9,TRBD2,few,TRBJ2-3,TGTGCCAGCAGCCGAGCGGGGGGCACAGATACGCAGTATTTT,CASSRAGGTDTQYF
TRBV12-5,TRBD1,few,TRBJ1-5,TGTGCTAGTGGTAGACAGGGGATTCAGCCCCAGCATTTT,CASGRQGIQPQHF
TRBV29-1,TRBD1,.,TRBJ1-1,TGCAGCTCAAGACAGGGGCGGAGAAACACTGAAGCTTTCTTT,CSSRQGRRNTEAFF
TRBV9,TRBD2,.,TRBJ2-1,TGTGCCAGCAGCGTAGTAGGACTAGCGGGGGTCGGGGAGCAGTTCTTC,CASSVVGLAGVGEQFF
TRBV4-2,TRBD1,few,TRBJ2-1,TGTGCCAGCAGCCAACCGATCTCTACAGGGGCCCTCTACAATGAGCAGTTCTTC,CASSQPISTGALYNEQFF
TRBV4-2,.,.,TRBJ1-2,TGTGCCAGCAGCCAAGTAGGCCAGTCCGAGGGAGGCTACACCTTC,CASSQVGQSEGGYTF
TRBV7-2,.,.,TRBJ2-3,TGTGCCAGCAGCTTGGGGCAGGGTAGCACAGATACGCAGTATTTT,CASSLGQGSTDTQYF
TRBV5-1,.,few,TRBJ1-1,TGCGCCAGCAGTCTGGCACCAGGTAGTAACACTGAAGCTTTCTTT,CASSLAPGSNTEAFF
TRBV29-1,TRBD1,.,TRBJ2-7,TGCAGCGTTGGAGTATCGACCGGGACAGCAAACTCATACGAGCAGTACTTC,CSVGVSTGTANSYEQYF
TRBV28,TRBD1,.,TRBJ1-2,TGTGCCAGCAGTTTCCGGGACAGGGAAGACACCTTC,CASSFRDREDTF
TRBV5-4,TRBD1,.,TRBJ1-1,TGTGCCAGCAGCTCGGGGGACAGGGGAAACACTGAAGCTTTCTTT,CASSSGDRGNTEAFF
TRBV28,TRBD1,.,TRBJ2-5,TGTGCCAGCAGTTCGTCCTCGGCAGGGGGACAGGAGACCCAGTACTTC,CASSSSSAGGQETQYF
TRBV27,TRBD1,.,TRBJ2-7,TGTGCCAGCAGTTCGCCGGGACAGGGCTACGAGCAGTACTTC,CASSSPGQGYEQYF
TRBV29-1,TRBD2,.,TRBJ2-3,TGCAGCGTCGGGACTAGCGGCACAGATACGCAGTATTTT,CSVGTSGTDTQYF
TRBV6-6,TRBD1,.,TRBJ2-3,TGTGCCAGCACCGACAGGGGGCGAAACACAGATACGCAGTATTTT,CASTDRGRNTDTQYF
TRBV7-2,TRBD1,few,TRBJ1-1,TGTGCCAGCAGAGGGGGCGGGGGGACTGAAGCTTTCTTT,CASRGGGGTEAFF
TRBV29-1,.,.,TRBJ1-1,TGCAGCGTTGAAACAGCAGGGTATAGACGGAAAGCTTTCTTT,CSVETAGYRRKAFF
TRBV9,.,few,TRBJ2-3,TGTGCCAGCAGCAAGTCGGTAGAAAGCACAGATACGCAGTATTTT,CASSKSVESTDTQYF
TRBV15,.,.,TRBJ1-4,TGTGCCACCAGCAGGATCGCGGCAACTAATGAAAAACTGTTTTTT,CATSRIAATNEKLFF
TRBV15,TRBD1,.,TRBJ2-7,TGTGCCACCAGCCCGAGACAGGGGGGGTTCTACGAGCAGTACTTC,CATSPRQGGFYEQYF
TRBV5-1,.,.,TRBJ1-5,TGCGCCAGCAGCTTATCCGCAGGGGCTCAGCCCCAGCATTTT,CASSLSAGAQPQHF